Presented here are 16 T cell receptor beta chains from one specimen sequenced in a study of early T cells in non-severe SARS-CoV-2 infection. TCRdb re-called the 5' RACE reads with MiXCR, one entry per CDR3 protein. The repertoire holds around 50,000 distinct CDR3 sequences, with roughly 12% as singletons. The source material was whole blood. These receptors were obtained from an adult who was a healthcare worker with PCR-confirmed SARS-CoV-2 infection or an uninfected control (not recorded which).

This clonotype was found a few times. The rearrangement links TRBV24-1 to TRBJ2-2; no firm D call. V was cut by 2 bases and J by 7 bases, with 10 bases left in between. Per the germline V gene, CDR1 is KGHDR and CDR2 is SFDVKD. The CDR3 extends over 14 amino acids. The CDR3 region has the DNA TGTGCCACCAGTGATTCGGTAGCTAGCGGGGAGCTGTTTTTT. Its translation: CATSDSVASGELFF.

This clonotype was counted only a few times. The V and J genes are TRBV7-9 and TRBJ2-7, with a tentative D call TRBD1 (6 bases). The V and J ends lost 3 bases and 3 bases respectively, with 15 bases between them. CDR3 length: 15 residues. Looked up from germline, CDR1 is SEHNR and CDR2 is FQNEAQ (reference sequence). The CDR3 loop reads CASSLVGGYYYEQYF. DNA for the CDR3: TGTGCCAGCAGCTTGGTAGGGGGATACTACTACGAGCAGTACTTC.

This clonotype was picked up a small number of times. CDR3 region: CASSQPGGDGETQYF. The CDR3 nucleotides are TGTGCCAGCAGCCAGCCCGGTGGAGATGGGGAGACCCAGTACTTC. The rearrangement links TRBV4-2 to TRBJ2-5; D remains ambiguous. This CDR3 spans 15 amino acids. V was trimmed by 3 bases and J by 5 bases, leaving 16 bases between them. The germline V gene encodes CDR1 LGHNA and CDR2 YNFKEQ.

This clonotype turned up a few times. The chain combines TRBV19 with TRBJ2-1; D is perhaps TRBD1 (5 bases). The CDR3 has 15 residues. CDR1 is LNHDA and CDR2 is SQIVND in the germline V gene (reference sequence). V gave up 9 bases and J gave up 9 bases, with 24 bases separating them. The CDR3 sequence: CASRAPSYGWGEQFF. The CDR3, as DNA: TGTGCCAGCAGGGCACCCTCTTATGGGTGGGGTGAGCAGTTCTTC.

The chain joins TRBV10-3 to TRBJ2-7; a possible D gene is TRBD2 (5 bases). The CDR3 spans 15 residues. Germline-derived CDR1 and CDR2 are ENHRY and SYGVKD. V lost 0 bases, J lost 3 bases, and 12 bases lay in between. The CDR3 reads CAISESVSANYEQYF. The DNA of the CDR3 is TGTGCCATCAGTGAGTCTGTTAGCGCGAACTACGAGCAGTACTTC.

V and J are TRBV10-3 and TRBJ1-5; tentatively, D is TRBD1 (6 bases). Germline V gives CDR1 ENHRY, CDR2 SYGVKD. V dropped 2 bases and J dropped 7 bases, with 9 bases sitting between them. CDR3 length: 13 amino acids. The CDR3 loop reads CAISEVGGQPQHF. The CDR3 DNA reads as TGTGCCATCAGTGAGGTAGGGGGACAGCCCCAGCATTTT.

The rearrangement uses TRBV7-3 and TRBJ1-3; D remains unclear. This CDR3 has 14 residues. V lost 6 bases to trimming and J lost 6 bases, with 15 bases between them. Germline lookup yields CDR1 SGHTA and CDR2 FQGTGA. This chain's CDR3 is CASSPLPGENTIYF. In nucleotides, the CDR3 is TGTGCCAGCAGTCCCCTACCTGGAGAAAACACCATATATTTT.

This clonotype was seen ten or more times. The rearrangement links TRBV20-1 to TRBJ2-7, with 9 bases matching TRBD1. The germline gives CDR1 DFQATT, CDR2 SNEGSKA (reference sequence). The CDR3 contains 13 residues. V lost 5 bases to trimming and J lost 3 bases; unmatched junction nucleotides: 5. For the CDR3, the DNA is TGCAGTGCTGATGGACAGGGGAACTACGAGCAGTACTTC. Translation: CSADGQGNYEQYF.

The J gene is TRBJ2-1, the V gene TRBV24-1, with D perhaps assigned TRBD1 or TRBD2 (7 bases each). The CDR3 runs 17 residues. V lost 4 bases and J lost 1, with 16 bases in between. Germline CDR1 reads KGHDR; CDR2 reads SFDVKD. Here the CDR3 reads CATSDRSGGVSYNEQFF. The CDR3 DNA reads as TGTGCCACCAGTGACCGCTCAGGGGGGGTTTCCTACAATGAGCAGTTCTTC.

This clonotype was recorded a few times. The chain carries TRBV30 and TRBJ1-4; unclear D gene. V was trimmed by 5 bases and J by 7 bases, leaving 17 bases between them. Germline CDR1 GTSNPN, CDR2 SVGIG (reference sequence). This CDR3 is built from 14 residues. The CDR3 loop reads CAWALGSPGEKLFF. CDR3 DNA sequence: TGTGCCTGGGCGCTAGGGAGTCCGGGTGAAAAACTGTTTTTT.

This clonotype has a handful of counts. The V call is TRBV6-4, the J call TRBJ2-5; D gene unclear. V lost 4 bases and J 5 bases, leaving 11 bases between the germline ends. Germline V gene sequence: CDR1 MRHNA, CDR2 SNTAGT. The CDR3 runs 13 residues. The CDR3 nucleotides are TGTGCCAGCAGTGTATCCACAGAGGAGACCCAGTACTTC. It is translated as CASSVSTEETQYF.

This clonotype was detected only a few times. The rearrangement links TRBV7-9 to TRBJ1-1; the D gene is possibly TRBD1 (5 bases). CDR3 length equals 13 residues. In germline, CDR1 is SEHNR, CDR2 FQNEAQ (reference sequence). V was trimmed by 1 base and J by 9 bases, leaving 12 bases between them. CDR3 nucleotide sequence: TGTGCCAGCAGCTTAGTAGAGGGGCGGAAAGCTTTCTTT. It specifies CASSLVEGRKAFF.

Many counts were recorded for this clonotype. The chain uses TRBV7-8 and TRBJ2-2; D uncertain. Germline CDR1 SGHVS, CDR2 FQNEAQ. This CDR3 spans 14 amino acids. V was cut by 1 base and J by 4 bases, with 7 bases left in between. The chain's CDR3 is CASSLVEATGELFF. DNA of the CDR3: TGTGCCAGCAGCTTAGTAGAAGCCACCGGGGAGCTGTTTTTT. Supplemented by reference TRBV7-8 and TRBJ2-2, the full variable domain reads GAGVSQSPRYKVAKRGQDVALRCDPISGHVSLFWYQQALGQGPEFLTYFQNEAQLDKSGLPSDRFFAERPEGSVSTLKIQRTQQEDSAVYLCASSLVEATGELFFGEGSRLTVL.

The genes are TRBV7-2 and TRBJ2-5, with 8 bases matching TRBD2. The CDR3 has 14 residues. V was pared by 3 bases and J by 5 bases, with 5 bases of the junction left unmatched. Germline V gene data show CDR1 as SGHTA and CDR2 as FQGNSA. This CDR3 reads CASSFQRGRETQYF. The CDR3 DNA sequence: TGTGCCAGCAGCTTCCAGCGGGGGCGGGAGACCCAGTACTTC.

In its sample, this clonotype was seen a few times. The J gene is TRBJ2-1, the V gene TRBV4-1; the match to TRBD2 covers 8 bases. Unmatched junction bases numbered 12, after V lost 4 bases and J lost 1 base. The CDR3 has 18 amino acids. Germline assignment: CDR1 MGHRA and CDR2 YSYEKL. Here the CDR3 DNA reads TGCGCCAGCAGCCCCTCCCCTTTGCCTAGCGGGTCCTACAATGAGCAGTTCTTC. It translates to CASSPSPLPSGSYNEQFF.

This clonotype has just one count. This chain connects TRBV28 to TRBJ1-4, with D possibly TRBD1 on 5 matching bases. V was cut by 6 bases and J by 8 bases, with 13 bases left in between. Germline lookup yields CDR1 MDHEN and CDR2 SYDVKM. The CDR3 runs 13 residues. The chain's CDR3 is CASSGAGREKLFF. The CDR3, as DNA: TGTGCCAGCAGCGGGGCAGGGCGGGAAAAACTGTTTTTT.